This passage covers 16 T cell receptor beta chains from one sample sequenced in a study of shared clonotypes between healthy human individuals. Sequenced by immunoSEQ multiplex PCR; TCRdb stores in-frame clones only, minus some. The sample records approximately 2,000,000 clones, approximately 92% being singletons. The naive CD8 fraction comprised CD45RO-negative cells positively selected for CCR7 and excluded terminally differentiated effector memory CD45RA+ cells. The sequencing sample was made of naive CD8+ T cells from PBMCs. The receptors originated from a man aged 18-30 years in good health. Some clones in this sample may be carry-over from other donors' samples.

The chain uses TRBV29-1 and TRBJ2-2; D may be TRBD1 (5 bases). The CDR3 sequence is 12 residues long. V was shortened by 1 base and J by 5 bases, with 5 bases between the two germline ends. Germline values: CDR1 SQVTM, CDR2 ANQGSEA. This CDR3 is CSVEAGTGELFF. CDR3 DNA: TGCAGCGTTGAAGCAGGGACCGGGGAGCTGTTTTTT.

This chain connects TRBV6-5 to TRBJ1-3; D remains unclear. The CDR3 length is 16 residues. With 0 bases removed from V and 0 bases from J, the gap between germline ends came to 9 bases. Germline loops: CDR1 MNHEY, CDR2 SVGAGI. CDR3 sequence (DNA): TGTGCCAGCAGTTACTCCGCGGCCTCCTCTGGAAACACCATATATTTT. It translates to CASSYSAASSGNTIYF.

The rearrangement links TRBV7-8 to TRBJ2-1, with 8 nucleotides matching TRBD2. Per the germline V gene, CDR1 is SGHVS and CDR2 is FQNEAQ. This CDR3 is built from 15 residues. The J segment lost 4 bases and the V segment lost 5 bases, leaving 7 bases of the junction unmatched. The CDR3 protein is CASSPGRGSYNEQFF. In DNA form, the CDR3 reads TGTGCCAGCAGCCCCGGGAGGGGGTCTTACAATGAGCAGTTCTTC.

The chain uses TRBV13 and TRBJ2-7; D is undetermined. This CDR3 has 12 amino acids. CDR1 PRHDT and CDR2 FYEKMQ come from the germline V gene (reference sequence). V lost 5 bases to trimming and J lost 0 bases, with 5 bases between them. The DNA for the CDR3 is TGTGCCAGCAGCACGAGCTCCTACGAGCAGTACTTC. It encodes CASSTSSYEQYF. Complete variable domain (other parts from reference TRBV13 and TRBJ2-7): AAGVIQSPRHLIKEKRETATLKCYPIPRHDTVYWYQQGPGQDPQFLISFYEKMQSDKGSIPDRFSAQQFSDYHSELNMSSLELGDSALYFCASSTSSYEQYFGPGTRLTVT.

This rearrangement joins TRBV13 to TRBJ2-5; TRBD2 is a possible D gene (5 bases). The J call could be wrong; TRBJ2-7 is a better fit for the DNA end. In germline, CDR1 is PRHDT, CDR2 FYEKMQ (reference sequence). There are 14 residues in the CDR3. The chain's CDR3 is CASSLKGSSYEQYF. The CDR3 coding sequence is TGTGCCAGCAGCTTAAAAGGGAGCTCCTACGAGCAGTACTTC.

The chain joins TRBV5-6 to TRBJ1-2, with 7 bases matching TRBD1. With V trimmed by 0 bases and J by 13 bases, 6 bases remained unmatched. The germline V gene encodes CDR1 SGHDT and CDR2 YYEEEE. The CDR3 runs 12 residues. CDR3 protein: CASSLGPGGLTF. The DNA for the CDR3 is TGTGCCAGCAGCTTGGGGCCAGGGGGTCTCACCTTC.

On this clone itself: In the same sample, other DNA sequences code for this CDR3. The DNA for the CDR3 is TGTGCCTGGGGGACAGGGGGCACTGAAGCTTTCTTT. The encoded protein is CAWGTGGTEAFF. V gene TRBV30 combines with J gene TRBJ1-1; 11 nucleotides agree with TRBD1. V lost 5 bases, J lost 4 bases, and 0 bases stayed unmatched. The CDR3 has 12 residues. CDR1 is GTSNPN and CDR2 is SVGIG in the germline V gene (reference sequence).

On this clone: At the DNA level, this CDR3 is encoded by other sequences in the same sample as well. The CDR3 DNA reads as TGTGCCAGCAGCGTAGGGGCAGATAATCAGCCCCAGCATTTT. Its protein product is CASSVGADNQPQHF. The chain recombines TRBV9 with TRBJ1-5; no clear D. Per the germline V gene, CDR1 is SGDLS and CDR2 is YYNGEE. This CDR3 contains 14 residues. V was trimmed by 0 bases and J by 4 bases, leaving 8 bases between them.

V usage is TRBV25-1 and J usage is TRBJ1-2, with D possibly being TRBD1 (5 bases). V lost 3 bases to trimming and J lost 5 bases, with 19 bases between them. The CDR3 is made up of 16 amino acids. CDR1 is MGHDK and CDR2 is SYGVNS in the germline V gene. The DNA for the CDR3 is TGTGCCAGCAGTGATCCCTTATCGGGACCGCAGTATGGCTACACCTTC. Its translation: CASSDPLSGPQYGYTF.

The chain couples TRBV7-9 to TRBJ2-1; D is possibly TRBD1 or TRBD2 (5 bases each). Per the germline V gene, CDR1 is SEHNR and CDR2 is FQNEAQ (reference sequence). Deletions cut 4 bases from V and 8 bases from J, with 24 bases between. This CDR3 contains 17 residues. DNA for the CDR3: TGTGCCAGCAGCTCTGGCCCCCGGGACGCCTTTTGGGATGAGCAGTTCTTC. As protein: CASSSGPRDAFWDEQFF.

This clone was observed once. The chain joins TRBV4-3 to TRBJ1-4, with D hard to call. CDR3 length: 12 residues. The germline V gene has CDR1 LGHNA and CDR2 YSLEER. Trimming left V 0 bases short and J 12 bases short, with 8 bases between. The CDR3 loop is CASSQDRWELFF. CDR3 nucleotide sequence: TGCGCCAGCAGCCAAGATCGCTGGGAACTGTTTTTT.

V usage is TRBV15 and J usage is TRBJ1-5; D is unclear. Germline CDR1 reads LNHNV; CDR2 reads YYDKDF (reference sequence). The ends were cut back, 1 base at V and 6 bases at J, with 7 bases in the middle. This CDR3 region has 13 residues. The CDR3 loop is CATSRVFVQPQHF. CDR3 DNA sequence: TGTGCCACCAGCAGAGTTTTTGTTCAGCCCCAGCATTTT.

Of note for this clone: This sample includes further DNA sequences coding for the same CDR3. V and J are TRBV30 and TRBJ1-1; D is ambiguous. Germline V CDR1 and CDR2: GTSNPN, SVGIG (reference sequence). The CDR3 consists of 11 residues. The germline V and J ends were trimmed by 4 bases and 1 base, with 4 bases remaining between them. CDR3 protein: CAWTRNTEAFF. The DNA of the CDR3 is TGTGCCTGGACCCGGAACACTGAAGCTTTCTTT.

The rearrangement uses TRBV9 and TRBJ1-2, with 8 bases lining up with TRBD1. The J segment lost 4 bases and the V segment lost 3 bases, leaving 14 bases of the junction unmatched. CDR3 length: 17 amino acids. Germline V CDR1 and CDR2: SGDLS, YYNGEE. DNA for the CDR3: TGTGCCAGCAGCGGGGGGACAGGATCAGATCCCCCCTATGGCTACACCTTC. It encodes CASSGGTGSDPPYGYTF.

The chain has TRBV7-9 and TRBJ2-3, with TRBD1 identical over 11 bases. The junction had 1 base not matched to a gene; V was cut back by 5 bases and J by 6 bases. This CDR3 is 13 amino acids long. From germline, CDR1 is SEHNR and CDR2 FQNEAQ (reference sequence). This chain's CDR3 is CASSRTGGDTQYF. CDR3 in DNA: TGTGCCAGCAGCCGGACAGGGGGCGATACGCAGTATTTT.

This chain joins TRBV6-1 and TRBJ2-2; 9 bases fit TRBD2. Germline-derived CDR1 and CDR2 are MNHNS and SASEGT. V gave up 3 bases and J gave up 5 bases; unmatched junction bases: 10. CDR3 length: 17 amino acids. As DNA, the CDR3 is TGTGCCAGCAGTGATGAGTGGGCGGGAGGGCCAACCGGGGAGCTGTTTTTT. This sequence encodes CASSDEWAGGPTGELFF.